The subject of this entry is one T cell receptor beta chain. The PCR ran on 60 Vbeta and 13 Jbeta primers. Sequencing used immunoSEQ multiplex PCR; TCRdb keeps in-frame clones, though not all of them. Of over 100,000 clones listed, about 70% are singletons. V lost 7 bases to trimming and J lost 4 bases, with 16 bases between them. Germline V gene lookup returns CDR1 MNHNY and CDR2 SVGAGI (reference sequence). The CDR3 extends over 14 amino acids. These data belong to a study of cytomegalovirus exposure and HLA in healthy donors. Material for sequencing was PBMCs. The chain has TRBV6-6 and TRBJ2-5, with D perhaps TRBD2 (5 bases). This clonotype was obtained from a man aged 30 to 39 in good health and CMV-seropositive. In nucleotides, the CDR3 is TGTGCCAGCAAAGGGCCCTCGGAGGTAGAGACCCAGTACTTC. Amino acid sequence: CASKGPSEVETQYF.